Listed below are T cell receptor beta chains from one sample, sequenced in a study of response to subunit inactivated influenza vaccine. In TCRdb, the RT-PCR reads were re-called with MiXCR into one record per CDR3 protein. In the table there are 500,000 to 700,000 distinct CDR3 sequences, approximately 24% of which are singletons. The sample was also reused in another study, on T cells expressing NK-cell markers.

The input for sequencing was CD4+ T cells sorted from PBMCs, taken 11 to 12 days after vaccination. These receptors all come from a man aged 45 to 65 who received an inactivated influenza vaccine. CDR3s include the opening cysteine and the closing phenylalanine or tryptophan. A D gene is named only where the DNA matches it firmly. Size is stated for part of the rows, as once, few or many counts, or as a class when the clone is expanded.

V gene,clone size,J gene,D gene,CDR3 protein,CDR3 DNA
TRBV12-3/TRBV12-4,few,TRBJ2-5,.,CASARNDRETQYF,TGTGCCAGCGCACGCAATGATAGAGAGACCCAGTACTTC
TRBV11-1,few,TRBJ2-1,.,CASSFIPLTGARGDEQFF,TGTGCCAGCAGTTTTATACCCCTCACGGGGGCCAGGGGAGATGAGCAGTTCTTC
TRBV4-3,.,TRBJ2-7,TRBD2,CASSQEGLAGYEQYF,TGCGCCAGCAGCCAAGAAGGGCTAGCGGGTTACGAGCAGTACTTC
TRBV11-2,.,TRBJ2-3,.,CASSLIRSTDTQYF,TGTGCCAGCAGCTTAATCAGGAGCACAGATACGCAGTATTTT
TRBV11-2,.,TRBJ2-5,.,CASSSATGKGETQYF,TGTGCCAGCAGCTCGGCGACAGGAAAAGGGGAGACCCAGTACTTC
TRBV4-1,.,TRBJ2-5,.,CASSSQGTQETQYF,TGCGCCAGCAGCAGTCAGGGGACACAAGAGACCCAGTACTTC
TRBV5-6,.,TRBJ2-6,.,CASSKDNGPAGANVLTF,TGTGCCAGCAGCAAGGATAATGGACCCGCCGGGGCCAACGTCCTGACTTTC
TRBV5-5,.,TRBJ1-1,.,CASSPISTDPSAFF,TGTGCCAGCAGCCCGATCTCGACGGACCCATCGGCTTTCTTT
TRBV20-1,.,TRBJ1-2,TRBD1,CSGGQGSSGYTF,TGCAGTGGGGGACAGGGAAGTTCCGGCTACACCTTC
TRBV29-1,few,TRBJ2-7,.,CSVQNTYEQYF,TGCAGCGTCCAAAACACCTACGAGCAGTACTTC
TRBV12-3/TRBV12-4,.,TRBJ1-3,TRBD1,CASSLGTGPGNTIYF,TGTGCCAGCAGTTTAGGGACAGGACCGGGAAACACCATATATTTT
TRBV12-3/TRBV12-4,many,TRBJ2-1,.,CASRDPGLSSYNEQFF,TGTGCCAGCAGGGACCCGGGACTGAGCTCCTACAATGAGCAGTTCTTC
TRBV10-3,few,TRBJ2-3,.,CAISEQQRTSTDTQYF,TGTGCCATCAGTGAGCAACAGAGAACTAGCACAGATACGCAGTATTTT
TRBV5-1,few,TRBJ2-3,.,CASSLWQDLDTQYF,TGCGCCAGCAGCTTGTGGCAGGATCTAGATACGCAGTATTTT
TRBV12-3/TRBV12-4,many,TRBJ2-3,TRBD2,CASSSSGGTDTQYF,TGTGCCAGCAGTTCTAGCGGGGGCACAGATACGCAGTATTTT
TRBV6-2/TRBV6-3,few,TRBJ2-2,.,CASSDYGGTGELFF,TGTGCCAGCAGTGACTACGGGGGAACCGGGGAGCTGTTTTTT
TRBV3-1,once,TRBJ1-1,.,CASSQGTGLNTEAFF,TGTGCCAGCAGCCAAGGTACGGGACTGAACACTGAAGCTTTCTTT
TRBV19,.,TRBJ1-4,.,CASSARGTSYEKLFF,TGTGCCAGTAGTGCCAGGGGAACTTCCTATGAAAAACTGTTTTTT
TRBV5-1,many,TRBJ1-6,.,CASSLGQDNSPLHF,TGCGCCAGCAGCTTGGGGCAGGATAATTCACCCCTCCACTTT
TRBV7-8,few,TRBJ2-3,.,CASSRTTDRDTDTQYF,TGTGCCAGCAGCCGGACTACTGACAGGGACACAGATACGCAGTATTTT
TRBV28,once,TRBJ2-1,.,CASSLDNNEQFF,TGTGCCAGCAGTTTAGATAACAATGAGCAGTTCTTC
TRBV18,.,TRBJ2-2,.,CASSPSAANTGELFF,TGTGCCAGCTCACCATCAGCTGCGAACACCGGGGAGCTGTTTTTT
TRBV7-9,.,TRBJ2-3,.,CASSFYTGASATDTQYF,TGTGCCAGCAGCTTTTACACTGGGGCCTCAGCCACAGATACGCAGTATTTT
TRBV20-1,.,TRBJ1-2,.,CSARDWPGERYGYTF,TGCAGTGCTAGAGATTGGCCAGGGGAACGATATGGCTACACCTTC
TRBV5-1,.,TRBJ2-3,.,CASSLNFPSVGPDTQYF,TGCGCCAGCAGCTTAAATTTCCCCTCAGTCGGTCCAGATACGCAGTATTTT
TRBV3-1,few,TRBJ1-4,.,CASSQGGSATNEKLFF,TGTGCCAGCAGCCAAGGCGGTAGCGCGACTAATGAAAAACTGTTTTTT
TRBV5-1,.,TRBJ1-3,.,CASSPSEGNTIYF,TGCGCCAGCAGCCCCTCGGAGGGAAACACCATATATTTT
TRBV20-1,.,TRBJ2-1,.,CSASDSSVSYNEQFF,TGCAGTGCCTCCGACTCGTCCGTCTCCTACAATGAGCAGTTCTTC
TRBV12-3/TRBV12-4,many,TRBJ2-7,.,CATQGEQYF,TGTGCCACTCAGGGGGAGCAGTACTTC
TRBV12-3/TRBV12-4,many,TRBJ1-2,.,CASSLAAGQRWLTF,TGTGCCAGCAGTTTAGCCGCCGGACAGCGCTGGCTCACCTTC
TRBV24-1,.,TRBJ2-1,.,CATSDLGLDNEQFF,TGTGCCACCAGTGATTTGGGACTGGACAATGAGCAGTTCTTC
TRBV10-3,many,TRBJ1-5,.,CAISEGQGGQPQHF,TGTGCCATCAGTGAGGGGCAGGGCGGCCAGCCCCAGCATTTT
TRBV10-3,few,TRBJ2-7,.,CAISEFTGFGQYF,TGTGCCATCAGTGAGTTTACAGGATTCGGGCAGTACTTC
TRBV7-9,.,TRBJ2-3,.,CASSPASTRTDTQYF,TGTGCCAGCAGCCCTGCGTCCACTAGGACAGATACGCAGTATTTT
TRBV28,.,TRBJ2-7,TRBD2,CASSLPLAGGEYEQYF,TGTGCCAGCAGTTTACCCCTAGCGGGAGGAGAATACGAGCAGTACTTC
TRBV12-3/TRBV12-4,once,TRBJ2-7,.,CASSNYPGGNLRGSEQYF,TGTGCCAGCAGCAATTACCCAGGAGGAAACCTTAGAGGTAGCGAGCAGTACTTC
TRBV27,.,TRBJ2-1,TRBD2,CATRLSGRISYNEQFF,TGTGCCACCCGGTTAAGCGGGAGGATTTCCTACAATGAGCAGTTCTTC
TRBV29-1,few,TRBJ2-3,TRBD2,CSGQRGGSTDTQYF,TGCAGCGGCCAGCGGGGGGGATCCACAGATACGCAGTATTTT
TRBV12-3/TRBV12-4,.,TRBJ1-5,TRBD1,CASNQGQGVGQPQHF,TGTGCCAGCAACCAAGGACAGGGGGTAGGTCAGCCCCAGCATTTT
TRBV27,few,TRBJ2-7,.,CASRNKGGAHYEQYF,TGTGCCAGCAGGAACAAGGGGGGGGCTCACTACGAGCAGTACTTC
TRBV5-1,many,TRBJ2-2,TRBD1,CASSPTERTGGFAGELFF,TGCGCCAGCAGCCCAACCGAAAGGACAGGGGGCTTCGCCGGGGAGCTGTTTTTT
TRBV18,few,TRBJ2-5,TRBD2,CASSPTSGRQTQYF,TGTGCCAGCTCACCGACTAGCGGGAGACAGACCCAGTACTTC
TRBV5-1,.,TRBJ1-1,.,CASSVGPANTEAFF,TGCGCCAGCAGCGTCGGGCCAGCGAACACTGAAGCTTTCTTT
TRBV14,.,TRBJ2-7,.,CASSQIGNEQYF,TGTGCCAGCAGCCAAATAGGGAACGAGCAGTACTTC
TRBV7-2,.,TRBJ1-2,.,CASSSHGGGYGYTF,TGTGCCAGCAGCTCCCACGGGGGAGGCTATGGCTACACCTTC
TRBV5-5,few,TRBJ1-5,.,CASSLGTYQPQHF,TGTGCCAGCAGCTTAGGGACCTATCAGCCCCAGCATTTT
TRBV10-3,.,TRBJ2-1,TRBD2,CAISEFGGTNSYNEQFF,TGTGCCATCAGTGAGTTTGGGGGGACTAACTCCTACAATGAGCAGTTCTTC
TRBV6-1,few,TRBJ2-1,.,CASSERWDEQFF,TGTGCCAGCAGTGAAAGGTGGGATGAGCAGTTCTTC
TRBV15,many,TRBJ2-2,TRBD2,CATLKGGRNTGELFF,TGTGCCACCCTAAAGGGCGGGAGAAACACCGGGGAGCTGTTTTTT
TRBV7-8,few,TRBJ1-3,.,CASSHGNSGNTIYF,TGTGCCAGCAGCCACGGGAACTCTGGAAACACCATATATTTT
TRBV5-1,.,TRBJ2-3,TRBD2,CASNTGLEADTQYF,TGCGCCAGCAACACGGGACTAGAGGCAGATACGCAGTATTTT
TRBV20-1,.,TRBJ2-7,TRBD2,CSASSASSGRYEQYF,TGCAGTGCTAGCTCTGCGTCTAGCGGGAGGTACGAGCAGTACTTC
TRBV5-1,.,TRBJ2-3,TRBD2,CASSTRTSGSLDTQYF,TGCGCCAGCAGCACCAGGACTAGCGGGAGTCTAGATACGCAGTATTTT